Ten or more counts support the clone carrying this T cell receptor beta chain. Its target is not known. To make TCR beta libraries, researchers used iRepertoire HTBI primers and Arm-PCR of CDR3 regions. TCRdb fed the multiplex PCR reads into MiXCR, producing one record per CDR3 protein. The table shows hundreds of thousands of distinct CDR3 sequences, with roughly 15% occurring only once. Germline V gene sequence: CDR1 SNHLY, CDR2 FYNNEI. Trimming at V came to 5 bases and at J to 5 bases, leaving 11 bases not matched to a gene. The CDR3 runs 16 residues. Time point defined: newly diagnosed GD, antithyroid drugs for less than 3 months. With RNA extracted from PBMCs as input, the TCR library was made. This specimen comes from a study of regulatory T cells in long-lasting Graves disease. Study-wide points: Whereas about a thousand public clonotypes were shared by new patients, persistent patients shared more, at over 2,500.

This same sample was also part of a study on T cells in Graves' hyperthyroidism and ophthalmopathy.

This chain uses TRBV2 with TRBJ1-2; 10 nucleotides match TRBD1. This receptor was taken from a woman aged 40 to 65 with Graves disease. Sample: peripheral blood mononuclear cells (PBMCs), taken at new diagnosis, from a patient treated with antithyroid drugs. CDR3 residues: CASSFDRGLRWYGYTF. The CDR3 bases are TGTGCCAGCAGTTTCGACAGGGGGCTGAGGTGGTATGGCTACACCTTC.